Following are 2 T cell receptor beta chains from one sample sequenced in a study of blood T cell repertoires in COVID-19. Assay used: immunoSEQ multiplex PCR; TCRdb lists only in-frame clones, some missing. In the table there are about 200,000 clones, 81% of which are singletons. Sequences were obtained from peripheral blood. These receptors were taken from a woman aged 80 or over with acute or convalescent COVID-19.

V gene TRBV7-3 combines with J gene TRBJ2-7; 8 bases line up with TRBD2. Looked up from germline, CDR1 is SGHTA and CDR2 is FQGTGA. J lost 1 base, V lost 2 bases, and 4 bases had no gene match. The CDR3 is 15 amino acids. CDR3: CASSLQLAGSYEQYF. Written as DNA, the CDR3 is TGTGCCAGCAGCTTACAGCTAGCGGGTTCCTACGAGCAGTACTTC.

The CDR3: CASSEIGQVFEKLFF. The CDR3 nucleotides read TGTGCCAGCAGTGAAATTGGACAGGTGTTCGAAAAACTGTTTTTT. The genes are TRBV25-1 and TRBJ1-4; 7 bases map to TRBD1. This CDR3 spans 15 amino acids. The germline gives CDR1 MGHDK, CDR2 SYGVNS. Unmatched junction bases numbered 8, after V lost 2 bases and J lost 8 bases. The whole variable domain, filled in from reference TRBV25-1 and TRBJ1-4, reads EADIYQTPRYLVIGTGKKITLECSQTMGHDKMYWYQQDPGMELHLIHYSYGVNSTEKGDLSSESTVSRIRTEHFPLTLESARPSHTSQYLCASSEIGQVFEKLFFGSGTQLSVL.